This note documents a single TCR beta chain sequence. Its cognate antigen has yet to be identified. Base-call qualities are not available, and no considerably larger clone is one nucleotide away. TCRbeta CDR3 regions were amplified from genomic DNA by means of the immunoSEQ Assay, a bias-controlled multiplex PCR. The source study handled its data this way. Within the assay, amplification of reference gene primers was used to estimate how many nucleated cells each sample contained. To quantify the absolute abundance of each unique TCRbeta CDR3 rearrangement, sequence reads were collapsed and filtered. Productive Simpson clonality was computed per sample as the square root of Simpson's diversity index over productive rearrangements. TCRdb re-hosts the immuneACCESS table, in-frame sequences only. Its copies lack some clones; in the studies checked, an unresolved V gene accounts for under half of them, and the cause for the rest is not known. D and trimming were read from the DNA, whereas the V and J calls and clone size are those reported in that table. This sample comprises over 250,000 clones, more than 70% of them detected only once. The ten biggest clones cover 0.75% to 1% of the sample.

This sample was included in a study of blood T cell repertoires in COVID-19 (dated by TCRdb to the early 2020s). The study in broad terms: The collaborator samples originated in the United States, Italy and Spain and spanned the acute and convalescent phases of COVID-19. A freely available public database, intended as a resource for researchers studying the immune response to SARS-CoV-2, is where the repertoires were released. Samples came from the ongoing ImmuneRACE study (first 160 participants) plus 1,254 subjects from 6 global collaborators. The material from the prospective study consisted of cDNA or gDNA derived from T cells, B-cell-depleted T cells, or PBMCs. The dataset comprised deeply sampled blood TCRbeta repertoires from subjects exposed to, actively infected with, or recovered from COVID-19. Where available, HLA class I and class II types were obtained from metadata supplied by the sample provider rather than from assay-based typing. Sample metadata almost always included a de-identified subject ID, COVID-19 status, age in years and sex.

Samples from volunteer blood donors who had recovered from COVID-19 were contributed by a second Seattle source. The collaborating institutions used their own protocols to collect whole blood in K2EDTA tubes. For TCRbeta analysis, collaborators shipped samples in one of three forms: frozen whole blood, isolated PBMCs, or DNA extracted from either of those sample types. The V end loses 5 bases and the J end loses 2 bases, and a stretch of 12 bases separates them. Including the terminal cysteine and phenylalanine, the CDR3 comprises 14 residues. CDR3 DNA only is kept here, 42 bases in frame from base 1. According to the germline V gene (reference sequence), CDR1 reads MNHNY and CDR2 reads SVGAGI. What the authors observed across the whole study: Clinical and demographic metadata were provided uncurated, with the amount varying by source and participant.

This clonotype was sampled from a middle-aged woman who had recovered from COVID-19. The chain employs TRBV6-6 and TRBJ1-1; no D gene can be assigned with confidence. The source material was peripheral blood. CDR3 reads: CASSATRANTEAFF. The bases read TGTGCCAGCAGTGCGACGCGGGCCAACACTGAAGCTTTCTTT.